Sequencing of this T cell receptor (beta chain) was carried out in a study of T cell responses to AZD1222 COVID-19 vaccine. Study findings and constraints: With two AZD1222 doses given, Spike-specific TCR breadth and depth both rose. CD4 TCRs associated with vaccination spanned spike, dominating at 160-218 and 743-854. Reportedly, nearly half the spike-specific TCRs target unmutated variant regions.

Profiling relied on immunoSEQ multiplex PCR, and the TCRdb table lists in-frame clones only, not all of them. The table shows more than 100,000 clones, with 93% occurring only once. CDR1 and CDR2 from the germline V gene are MNHEY and SMNVEV (reference sequence). The CDR3 consists of 15 residues. The ends lost 2 bases at V and 4 bases at J; junction bases unmatched: 6. Remarks on this clone: Its matching antigen is unknown.

Some second doses came at about 4 weeks and others at about 12 weeks; these were pooled. The rearrangement uses TRBV27 and TRBJ1-2; 8 bases align to TRBD1. This TCR came from an adult who received the AZD1222 COVID-19 vaccine. Here the sequenced sample was peripheral blood, taken 28 days after the second AZD1222 dose. CDR3 nucleotides: TGTGCCAGCAGTTTAGGGCCAGGGGGCGGCTATGGCTACACCTTC. This gives the protein CASSLGPGGGYGYTF.